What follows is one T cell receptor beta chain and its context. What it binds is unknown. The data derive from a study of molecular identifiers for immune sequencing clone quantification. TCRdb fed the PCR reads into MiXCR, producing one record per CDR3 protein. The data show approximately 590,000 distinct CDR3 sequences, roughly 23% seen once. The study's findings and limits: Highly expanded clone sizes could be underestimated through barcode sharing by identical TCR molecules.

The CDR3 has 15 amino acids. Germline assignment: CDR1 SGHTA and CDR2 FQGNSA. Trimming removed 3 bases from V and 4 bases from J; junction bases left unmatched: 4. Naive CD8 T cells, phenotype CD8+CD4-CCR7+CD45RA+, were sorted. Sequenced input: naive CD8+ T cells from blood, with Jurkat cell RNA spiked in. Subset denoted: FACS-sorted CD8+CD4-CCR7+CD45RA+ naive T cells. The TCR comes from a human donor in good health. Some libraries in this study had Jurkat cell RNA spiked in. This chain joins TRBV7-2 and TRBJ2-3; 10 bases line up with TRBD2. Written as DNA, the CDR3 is TGTGCCAGCAGCTTCACTAGCGGGGTGGCAGATACGCAGTATTTT. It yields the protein CASSFTSGVADTQYF. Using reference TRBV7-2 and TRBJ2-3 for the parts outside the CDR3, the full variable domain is GAGVSQSPSNKVTEKGKDVELRCDPISGHTALYWYRQSLGQGLEFLIYFQGNSAPDKSGLPSDRFSAERTGGSVSTLTIQRTQQEDSAVYLCASSFTSGVADTQYFGPGTRLTVL.